Following are 9 T cell receptor beta chains from one sample sequenced in a study of CD8+ T cells in alopecia areata. As to treatment: oral pan-JAK inhibitor, 5-10 mg twice daily. As the sequencing template, cDNA was produced by extracting RNA and reverse transcribing it. Repertoires were generated with immunoSEQ multiplex PCR, while TCRdb's copy carries only in-frame clones and drops some. The table includes some 130,000 clones, 53% detected once. This material consisted of CD4+ T cells sorted from blood, taken at week 4, from a patient treated with tofacitinib. These TCRs come from a human donor with alopecia areata.

This clone has just a few counts. The J gene is TRBJ1-1, the V gene TRBV5-1; no clear D. The germline CDR1 and CDR2 sequences are SGHRS and YFSETQ. The CDR3 is 13 amino acids. Trimming pared 1 base from V and 3 bases from J, leaving 7 bases between. This CDR3 reads CASSLQEDTEAFF. The CDR3 DNA sequence: TGCGCCAGCAGCTTGCAGGAGGACACTGAAGCTTTCTTT.

The V gene is TRBV29-1, the J gene TRBJ2-2; unclear D gene. This CDR3 has 13 amino acids. The germline CDR1 and CDR2 sequences are SQVTM and ANQGSEA. The V end was cut by 0 bases, the J end by 3 bases, with 5 bases between. The CDR3 region has the DNA TGCAGCGTTGAAGATATGGACACCGGGGAGCTGTTTTTT. This gives the protein CSVEDMDTGELFF.

The V gene is TRBV18, the J gene TRBJ2-2; 8 bases are a match to TRBD1. J gave up 5 bases and V 0 bases, and 8 bases lay outside the gene matches. The CDR3 is 17 residues long. Germline lookup yields CDR1 KGHSH and CDR2 LQKENI. The CDR3 reads CASSPPVGQGRTGELFF. The CDR3 coding sequence is TGTGCCAGCTCACCACCGGTTGGACAGGGAAGGACCGGGGAGCTGTTTTTT.

The chain is built from TRBV30 and TRBJ1-2, with a tentative D call TRBD1 (6 bases). Trimming removed 1 base from V and 8 bases from J, with 14 bases in between. The CDR3 spans 13 residues. Germline assignment: CDR1 GTSNPN and CDR2 SVGIG (reference sequence). The CDR3 here is CAWSAGVWDGYTF. In nucleotides, the CDR3 is TGTGCCTGGAGTGCAGGGGTGTGGGACGGCTACACCTTC. The full variable domain, completed using reference TRBV30 and TRBJ1-2, is SQTIHQWPATLVQPVGSPLSLECTVEGTSNPNLYWYRQAAGRGLQLLFYSVGIGQISSEVPQNLSASRPQDRQFILSSKKLLLSDSGFYLCAWSAGVWDGYTFGSGTRLTVV.

CDR3 in amino acids: CASTQTTRPGQETQYF. The DNA for the CDR3 is TGTGCCAGCACCCAGACGACGCGACCAGGCCAAGAGACCCAGTACTTC. The J gene is TRBJ2-5, the V gene TRBV7-9; D not resolved. V gave up 7 bases and J gave up 1 base, with 19 bases separating them. This CDR3 has 16 amino acids. The V gene's germline CDR1 is SEHNR and CDR2 FQNEAQ (reference sequence).

The rearrangement uses TRBV27 and TRBJ1-5; tentative D call: TRBD1 (6 bases). CDR1 and CDR2 (germline): MNHEY, SMNVEV (reference sequence). Trimming pared 6 bases from V and 3 bases from J, leaving 9 bases between. This CDR3 has 13 amino acids. CDR3 coding DNA: TGTGCCAGCAGGCAGGGGATCAATCAGCCCCAGCATTTT. Residues: CASRQGINQPQHF.

The chain carries TRBV5-4 and TRBJ2-6; D is undetermined. Looked up from germline, CDR1 is SGHNT and CDR2 is YYREEE (reference sequence). The germline V and J ends were trimmed by 2 bases and 0 bases, with 9 bases remaining between them. The CDR3 runs to 16 residues. In DNA, the CDR3 is TGTGCCAGCAGCTTCCCAGCCCGCTCTGGGGCCAACGTCCTGACTTTC. Translation: CASSFPARSGANVLTF.

The chain links TRBV25-1 to TRBJ1-2, with unresolved D. The CDR3 contains 14 residues. Germline V gene sequence: CDR1 MGHDK, CDR2 SYGVNS. The V end was cut by 1 base, the J end by 7 bases, with 13 bases between. CDR3 sequence: CASSEWLGSGGYTF. The CDR3 DNA follows: TGTGCCAGCAGTGAATGGCTAGGGTCAGGTGGCTACACCTTC.

CDR3 sequence reads: CASSVGRPDDTQYF. Here the CDR3 DNA reads TGTGCCAGCAGCGTAGGTCGTCCCGACGATACGCAGTATTTT. The chain employs TRBV9 and TRBJ2-3; D unclear. Trimming removed 0 bases at V and 6 bases at J, with 11 bases between. The length of the CDR3 is 14 residues. Germline CDR1 and CDR2: SGDLS and YYNGEE.